The clone carrying this T cell receptor (beta chain) was seen just once. The CDR3 consists of 13 residues. Trimming pared 0 bases from V and 4 bases from J, leaving 3 bases between. Germline CDR1 is MNHEY and CDR2 is SVGAGI. How the authors handled the data: Using reference gene primer amplification, nucleated cell counts were estimated. Using immunoSEQ multiplex PCR, the repertoire was profiled, and TCRdb retains in-frame clones only, with some absent. The V and J calls and clone size are taken from that table; D and trimming were inferred from the DNA. The sample holds some 140,000 clones, about 90% seen once. This entry belongs to a study of blood T cell repertoires in COVID-19. Study context: Collection of acute and convalescent COVID-19 samples took place in the United States, Italy and Spain. T cells, B-cell-depleted T cells, or PBMCs supplied cDNA or gDNA.

The chain combines TRBV6-5 with TRBJ2-2; D gene ambiguous. The clonotype originates from a man aged 50-59 years with acute or convalescent COVID-19. Specimen: peripheral blood. In DNA form, the CDR3 reads TGTGCCAGCAGTTACTCGAGCACCGGGGAGCTGTTTTTT. It translates to CASSYSSTGELFF.